This T cell receptor (beta chain) was obtained from a study of blood T cell repertoires in COVID-19. About the research overall: Acute-phase and convalescent COVID-19 samples originated in the United States, Italy and Spain. In each case, the material was cDNA or gDNA derived from T cells, B-cell-depleted T cells, or PBMCs.

Germline loops: CDR1 LNHDA, CDR2 SQIVND (reference sequence). Trimming at V came to 3 bases and at J to 6 bases, leaving 7 bases not matched to a gene. The CDR3 has 15 residues. This clone is a singleton in its sample. During active infection, Seattle patients enrolled and were then monitored through disease. Per the authors' pipeline: Nucleated cell number was recorded as an estimate derived from reference gene primer amplification. The protocol was immunoSEQ multiplex PCR, while the TCRdb copy is restricted to in-frame clones and leaves out a portion. The DNA was the basis for D and trimming; V, J and clone size are from that table. The data show about 58,000 clones, roughly four fifths seen once.

The origin of this receptor is a man aged 55 to 70 with COVID-19, enrolled during active disease. J is TRBJ2-2 and V is TRBV19; 7 bases agree with TRBD1. Sequenced sample: peripheral blood. The CDR3 loop is CASSIRGTGAGELFF. The CDR3 DNA reads TGTGCCAGTAGTATCAGGGGAACAGGGGCCGGGGAGCTGTTTTTT. The full variable domain, in which reference TRBV19 and TRBJ2-2 provide the parts outside the CDR3, is DGGITQSPKYLFRKEGQNVTLSCEQNLNHDAMYWYRQDPGQGLRLIYYSQIVNDFQKGDIAEGYSVSREKKESFPLTVTSAQKNPTAFYLCASSIRGTGAGELFFGEGSRLTVL.